These T cell receptor beta chains were read from a single sample in a study of metastatic and nonmetastatic thyroid tumors. TCRdb used MiXCR to call clones anew from the PCR reads. This sample has under 60,000 clones; less than 25% occur once, and the top ten carry approximately 3.6%. The sequenced sample consisted of blood. These receptor sequences come from a male donor with papillary thyroid cancer or a benign thyroid nodule (not recorded which). Some clones in this sample may be carry-over from other donors' samples. Each CDR3 is given with its conserved first and last residue. A D gene is named only where the DNA matches it firmly. Only part of the rows carry a size: once, few, many, or a class if the clone is expanded.

V gene	clone size	D gene	J gene	CDR3 protein	CDR3 DNA
TRBV6-1	.	TRBD1	TRBJ2-1	CASSEIGQGKETYNEQFF	TGTGCCAGCAGTGAAATTGGACAGGGGAAAGAAACCTACAATGAGCAGTTCTTC
TRBV20-1	medium-sized	TRBD1	TRBJ1-4	CSASSRWTGKEKLFF	TGCAGTGCTAGCTCAAGGTGGACAGGAAAAGAAAAACTGTTTTTT
TRBV6-5	.	.	TRBJ1-5	CASSSMPGESNQPQRF	TGTGCCAGCAGTTCCATGCCCGGAGAGAGCAATCAGCCCCAGCGTTTT
TRBV20-1	many	.	TRBJ1-5	CSARGGVQPQHF	TGCAGTGCTAGGGGCGGGGTTCAGCCCCAGCATTTT
TRBV4-2	.	.	TRBJ1-6	CASSQDGTWRSPLHF	TGTGCCAGCAGCCAAGATGGTACATGGAGGTCACCCCTCCACTTT
TRBV20-1	.	.	TRBJ2-7	CSAKRAVEWEQYF	TGCAGTGCTAAGCGGGCGGTGGAATGGGAGCAGTACTTC
TRBV7-2	.	.	TRBJ2-7	CASSLVYGGDYEQYF	TGTGCCAGCAGCTTAGTTTACGGGGGTGACTACGAGCAGTACTTC
TRBV29-1	few	.	TRBJ1-2	CSVEAITVPNYGYTF	TGCAGCGTTGAAGCTATTACCGTACCTAACTATGGCTACACCTTC
TRBV28	few	TRBD2	TRBJ2-7	CASNQLAGDGSYEQYF	TGTGCCAGCAATCAACTAGCGGGAGACGGGTCCTACGAGCAGTACTTC
TRBV2	many	TRBD1	TRBJ2-7	CASMMPRGYYEQYF	TGTGCCAGCATGATGCCCAGGGGGTACTACGAGCAGTACTTC
TRBV6-5	.	TRBD1	TRBJ1-5	CASSYQSGGGNQPQHF	TGTGCCAGCAGTTACCAATCAGGGGGAGGCAATCAGCCCCAGCATTTT
TRBV10-1	.	.	TRBJ2-3	CASNGLPGHGARLGTDTQYF	TGCGCCAGCAACGGCCTACCGGGACATGGGGCGCGACTAGGCACAGATACGCAGTACTTT
TRBV30	.	.	TRBJ1-3	CAWREGTISGNTIYF	TGTGCCTGGAGGGAAGGGACGATCTCTGGAAACACCATATATTTT
TRBV20-1	many	.	TRBJ2-1	CSAISGYNEQFF	TGCAGTGCCATTAGCGGCTACAATGAGCAGTTCTTC
TRBV6-1	many	.	TRBJ2-7	CASTRAGQTEQYF	TGTGCCAGCACCAGAGCTGGCCAGACCGAGCAGTACTTC
TRBV6-1	many	.	TRBJ1-6	CASSDGGSDNSPLHF	TGTGCCAGCAGTGATGGTGGGTCGGATAATTCACCCCTCCACTTT
TRBV20-1	.	.	TRBJ2-1	CSARLLRSYNEQFF	TGCAGTGCTAGACTTCTCCGGTCCTACAATGAGCAGTTCTTC
TRBV29-1	many	.	TRBJ2-2	CSVDRRGQTGELFF	TGCAGCGTTGATAGGCGGGGGCAGACCGGGGAGCTGTTTTTT
TRBV28	few	TRBD1	TRBJ1-1	CASSQTGGYTEAFF	TGTGCCAGCAGCCAGACAGGGGGGTACACTGAAGCTTTCTTT
TRBV4-2	many	.	TRBJ2-7	CASSPRQNTYEQYF	TGTGCCAGCAGCCCCCGACAGAACACCTACGAGCAGTACTTC
TRBV2	.	.	TRBJ2-7	CASSAGFGTYEQYF	TGTGCCAGCAGTGCGGGTTTTGGTACCTACGAGCAGTACTTC
TRBV28	many	TRBD2	TRBJ2-1	CASSLGSSGSREQFF	TGTGCCAGCAGTTTGGGGTCTAGCGGGAGTCGTGAGCAGTTCTTC
TRBV5-6	many	TRBD1	TRBJ2-5	CASSLPGTGKTQYF	TGTGCCAGCAGCCTCCCCGGGACAGGGAAGACCCAGTACTTC
TRBV5-1	many	TRBD1	TRBJ1-1	CASSLGLRDRDEAFF	TGCGCCAGCAGCTTGGGACTTCGGGACAGGGATGAAGCTTTCTTT
TRBV20-1	few	TRBD2	TRBJ2-7	CSARAAGVREEQYF	TGCAGTGCTAGAGCGGCGGGAGTAAGGGAAGAGCAGTACTTC
TRBV28	.	.	TRBJ1-6	CASRSGYNSPLHF	TGTGCCAGCAGGTCAGGGTATAATTCACCCCTCCACTTT
TRBV5-4	many	TRBD1	TRBJ1-5	CASSAGPRQGPQPQHF	TGTGCCAGCAGCGCGGGGCCAAGACAGGGACCTCAGCCCCAGCATTTT
TRBV11-3	many	TRBD2	TRBJ2-1	CASSLDRLAGVDNEQFF	TGTGCCAGCAGCTTAGATAGGCTAGCGGGAGTTGATAATGAGCAGTTCTTC
TRBV7-2	.	.	TRBJ1-1	CASSPFGGAEAFF	TGTGCCAGCAGCCCATTCGGCGGGGCTGAAGCTTTCTTT
TRBV6-2/TRBV6-3	.	.	TRBJ1-1	CASSYSFSQNTEAFF	TGTGCCAGCAGTTACTCCTTTTCTCAGAACACTGAAGCTTTCTTT
TRBV5-1	medium-sized	.	TRBJ2-1	CASSPGGYNEQFF	TGCGCCAGCAGCCCGGGCGGATACAATGAGCAGTTCTTC
TRBV12-3/TRBV12-4	.	TRBD1	TRBJ2-4	CASSFSDRVFKNIQYF	TGTGCCAGCAGTTTCTCGGACAGGGTTTTCAAAAACATTCAGTACTTC
TRBV28	.	TRBD2	TRBJ2-1	CASSPWTSGGAQSYNEQFF	TGTGCCAGCAGTCCATGGACTAGCGGGGGGGCTCAGTCCTACAATGAGCAGTTCTTC
TRBV29-1	.	.	TRBJ2-7	CSVADSSYEQYF	TGCAGCGTCGCGGACAGCAGCTACGAGCAGTACTTC
TRBV6-1	many	.	TRBJ1-5	CASSGTPRGNQPQHF	TGTGCCAGCAGCGGGACACCTAGGGGCAATCAGCCCCAGCATTTT
TRBV6-5	many	.	TRBJ1-5	CASSRGSLTGNTNQPQHF	TGTGCCAGCAGTAGGGGATCCTTGACCGGGAACACAAATCAGCCCCAGCATTTT
TRBV6-5	many	.	TRBJ2-7	CASSYEGPPSEQYF	TGTGCCAGCAGTTACGAGGGGCCGCCCAGCGAGCAGTACTTC
TRBV6-5	.	TRBD1	TRBJ2-2	CASSYGTEDNTGELFF	TGTGCCAGCAGTTACGGGACAGAAGATAACACCGGGGAGCTGTTTTTT
TRBV20-1	.	.	TRBJ1-5	CSAKQGSWTQHF	TGCAGTGCCAAGCAGGGGTCGTGGACCCAGCATTTT
TRBV7-6	few	TRBD1	TRBJ2-7	CASSTGDEQYF	TGTGCCAGCAGCACAGGGGACGAGCAGTACTTC
TRBV6-5	many	.	TRBJ1-3	CASSYGGRNTIYF	TGTGCCAGCAGTTACGGGGGGAGAAACACCATATATTTT
TRBV2	many	TRBD1	TRBJ2-2	CASRGQADTGELFF	TGTGCCAGCAGGGGACAGGCCGACACCGGGGAGCTGTTTTTT
TRBV30	.	.	TRBJ2-7	CAWTPLDDSYEQYF	TGTGCCTGGACCCCCTTGGACGACTCCTACGAGCAGTACTTC
TRBV19	.	TRBD1	TRBJ1-5	CASSIGAGGGQPKHF	TGTGCCAGTAGTATAGGGGCAGGGGGCGGTCAGCCCAAGCATTTT
TRBV5-1	many	.	TRBJ2-3	CASSWQDGGTDTQYF	TGCGCCAGCAGCTGGCAGGACGGAGGCACAGATACGCAGTATTTT
TRBV25-1	few	TRBD2	TRBJ2-1	CASSEVSSGRSSYNERFF	TGTGCCAGCAGTGAAGTTTCTAGCGGGAGGAGCTCCTACAATGAGCGGTTCTTC
TRBV7-6	.	.	TRBJ2-1	CASSLDGQSYNEQFF	TGTGCCAGCAGCTTAGATGGGCAATCCTACAATGAGCAGTTCTTC
TRBV11-1	many	TRBD1	TRBJ1-1	CASSFAGATGGPEAFF	TGTGCCAGCAGCTTTGCCGGCGCCACAGGGGGCCCTGAAGCTTTCTTT
TRBV27	many	.	TRBJ2-7	CASSLKQDYEQYF	TGTGCCAGCAGTTTAAAACAGGACTACGAGCAGTACTTC
TRBV7-6	.	TRBD1	TRBJ2-5	CASRILQGARGETQYF	TGTGCCAGCAGAATACTGCAGGGGGCGAGAGGAGAGACCCAGTACTTC
TRBV6-1	few	.	TRBJ2-2	CASPISPANTGELFF	TGTGCCAGTCCTATAAGCCCGGCGAACACCGGGGAGCTGTTTTTT
TRBV30	.	.	TRBJ2-5	CAWRRDTRALETQYF	TGTGCCTGGAGGCGGGACACTAGGGCACTAGAGACCCAGTACTTC
TRBV11-2	.	TRBD1	TRBJ2-7	CASSLGTGTVSEQYF	TGTGCCAGCAGCTTAGGAACCGGGACAGTGAGCGAGCAGTACTTC
TRBV3-1	many	.	TRBJ1-2	CASSQETFGTLGNYGYTF	TGTGCCAGCAGCCAAGAAACTTTTGGCACATTGGGGAACTATGGCTACACCTTC
TRBV10-1	many	.	TRBJ2-1	CASSADRQGEQFF	TGCGCCAGCAGTGCCGACAGGCAGGGTGAGCAGTTCTTC
TRBV12-3/TRBV12-4	many	TRBD2	TRBJ2-7	CASGGLAGYEQYF	TGTGCCAGCGGCGGACTAGCGGGCTACGAGCAGTACTTC
TRBV2	.	.	TRBJ2-7	CASSEGFVGYEQYF	TGTGCCAGCAGTGAGGGATTCGTTGGCTACGAGCAGTACTTC